Below, 20 T cell receptor beta chains from the same sample are listed, as sequenced in a study of T cells in Graves' hyperthyroidism and ophthalmopathy. Amplified regions were TCR beta CDR3 sequences from RNA transcripts. With the HTBI primer set, the TCR CDR3 went through a first round of RT-PCR. TCRdb reanalysed the multiplex PCR reads using MiXCR and keeps one entry per CDR3 protein. The table shows 480,000 or so distinct CDR3 sequences, with 46% occurring only once. The sample comprised peripheral blood or thyroid tissue (not recorded which). These receptor sequences come from an adult woman with Graves' disease, either hyperthyroidism or ophthalmopathy (not recorded which).

This clonotype came up many times. This sequence joins TRBV20-1 and TRBJ1-1, with TRBD1 as a possible D gene (5 bases). This CDR3 comprises 14 residues. The V and J ends lost 5 bases and 3 bases respectively, with 16 bases between them. Germline V gene data show CDR1 as DFQATT and CDR2 as SNEGSKA (reference sequence). The CDR3 sequence is CSAGRHRRDTEAFF. CDR3 coding DNA: TGCAGTGCTGGTCGTCACAGGCGGGACACTGAAGCTTTCTTT.

A few counts support this clonotype. This sequence joins TRBV29-1 and TRBJ2-7; 7 bases agree with TRBD1. Germline loops: CDR1 SQVTM, CDR2 ANQGSEA. V shed 8 bases, J shed 3 bases, and the junction held 7 bases outside the gene matches. This CDR3 contains 12 residues. The CDR3 protein is CSLTGQLYEQYF. The DNA for the CDR3 is TGCAGCTTGACGGGACAGCTCTACGAGCAGTACTTC.

This clonotype was counted between two and nine times. This chain links TRBV29-1 with TRBJ1-2, with TRBD1 identical over 7 bases. Germline-derived CDR1 and CDR2 are SQVTM and ANQGSEA. This CDR3 comprises 13 residues. J lost 3 bases, V lost 8 bases, and 9 bases had no gene match. The CDR3: CSTAPGGHYGYTF. CDR3 coding DNA: TGCAGCACAGCCCCAGGGGGGCACTATGGCTACACCTTC.

This chain links TRBV7-8 with TRBJ2-2; a possible D gene is TRBD1 (6 bases). With 4 bases removed from V and 1 base from J, the gap between germline ends came to 10 bases. The CDR3 length is 15 residues. Germline V gene data show CDR1 as SGHVS and CDR2 as FQNEAQ. CDR3 sequence reads: CASSSGDKNTGELFF. For the CDR3, the DNA is TGTGCCAGCAGCTCCGGGGACAAGAACACCGGGGAGCTGTTTTTT. Together with reference TRBV7-8 and TRBJ2-2, the CDR3 gives the full variable domain: GAGVSQSPRYKVAKRGQDVALRCDPISGHVSLFWYQQALGQGPEFLTYFQNEAQLDKSGLPSDRFFAERPEGSVSTLKIQRTQQEDSAVYLCASSSGDKNTGELFFGEGSRLTVL.

This clonotype was detected many times. The gene calls are TRBV19 and TRBJ1-2; D remains unclear. The CDR3 has 13 amino acids. Trimming removed 5 bases at V and 5 bases at J, with 12 bases between. Germline V gene data show CDR1 as LNHDA and CDR2 as SQIVND (reference sequence). The CDR3: CASSFRHGYGYTF. The DNA for the CDR3 is TGTGCCAGTAGTTTTCGACACGGATATGGCTACACCTTC.

With regard to this clonotype: One end of the junction varies from germline; a read error may be responsible. The genes are TRBV20-1 and TRBJ1-4; D call uncertain. The CDR3 consists of 12 residues. Germline CDR1 DFQATT, CDR2 SNEGSKA (reference sequence). CDR3 DNA sequence: TGCAGTGCTAGAACAACTAATGGAAAACTGTTTTTT. Translated, it gives CSARTTNGKLFF.

In its sample, this clonotype was seen many times. This chain connects TRBV5-1 to TRBJ1-2; possibly TRBD1 for D (6 bases). CDR1 is SGHRS, CDR2 YFSETQ, per germline. There are 13 residues in the CDR3. V was shortened by 4 bases and J by 8 bases, with 15 bases between the two germline ends. The CDR3 reads CASSASGDRGYTF. CDR3 DNA sequence: TGCGCCAGCAGCGCCTCAGGGGATCGGGGCTACACCTTC. The complete variable domain, with remaining parts taken from reference TRBV5-1 and TRBJ1-2, reads KAGVTQTPRYLIKTRGQQVTLSCSPISGHRSVSWYQQTPGQGLQFLFEYFSETQRNKGNFPGRFSGRQFSNSRSEMNVSTLELGDSALYLCASSASGDRGYTFGSGTRLTVV.

This clonotype was observed at least ten times. V is TRBV20-1 and J is TRBJ1-5; 9 bases agree with TRBD1. After removal of 6 bases from V and 4 bases from J, the junction contained 10 bases not matched to a gene. The CDR3 length is 15 residues. Germline lookup yields CDR1 DFQATT and CDR2 SNEGSKA (reference sequence). CDR3 amino acids: CSATLPGTGNQPQHF. The CDR3 DNA reads as TGCAGTGCGACCCTTCCCGGGACAGGGAATCAGCCCCAGCATTTT.

V gene TRBV7-3 combines with J gene TRBJ2-5; no definite D call. V dropped 5 bases and J dropped 5 bases, with 15 bases sitting between them. This CDR3 has 14 residues. Germline CDR1 and CDR2: SGHTA and FQGTGA. The CDR3 DNA reads as TGTGCCAGCAGCCCGCAAGCGACATGGGAGACCCAGTACTTC. Its translation is CASSPQATWETQYF.

This clonotype was observed at least ten times. The chain recombines TRBV12-3 or TRBV12-4 with TRBJ1-5, with no clear D. V was shortened by 6 bases and J by 0 bases, with 6 bases between the two germline ends. This CDR3 has 13 residues. CDR3 sequence: CASRTNSNQPQHF. DNA for the CDR3: TGTGCCAGCAGAACAAATAGCAATCAGCCCCAGCATTTT.

The rearrangement links TRBV7-6 to TRBJ1-5; possibly TRBD1 for D (6 bases). V dropped 1 base and J dropped 14 bases, with 12 bases sitting between them. CDR3 length: 12 amino acids. In germline, CDR1 is SGHVS, CDR2 FNYEAQ. The CDR3 region has the DNA TGTGCCAGCAGCTTAGAGGACAGCTACGAGCATTTT. It yields the protein CASSLEDSYEHF.

The chain joins TRBV15 to TRBJ2-7; 9 nucleotides align to TRBD1. This CDR3 region has 15 residues. CDR1 and CDR2 from the germline V gene are LNHNV and YYDKDF (reference sequence). V lost 0 bases, J lost 2 bases, and 2 bases stayed unmatched. This chain's CDR3 is CATSRDRTGAYEQYF. DNA of the CDR3: TGTGCCACCAGCAGAGATCGGACAGGGGCCTACGAGCAGTACTTC.

This clonotype was recorded at least ten times. The V gene is TRBV5-5, the J gene TRBJ1-2; D gene uncertain. The CDR3 has 13 amino acids. V was clipped by 1 base and J by 2 bases, with 6 bases between them. Germline V gene sequence: CDR1 SGHKS, CDR2 YYEKEE (reference sequence). CDR3 in DNA: TGTGCCAGCAGCTTGAGCCAGAACTATGGCTACACCTTC. Translating it yields CASSLSQNYGYTF.

The V call is TRBV10-1, the J call TRBJ2-1; 9 bases are shared with TRBD1. CDR1 is WNHNN, CDR2 SYGVQD, per germline (reference sequence). V lost 4 bases to trimming and J lost 6 bases; unmatched junction nucleotides: 4. There are 14 residues in the CDR3. CDR3 coding DNA: TGCGCCAGCAGTGGTAGGACAGGGGTCAATGAGCAGTTCTTC. This sequence encodes CASSGRTGVNEQFF.

This clonotype was counted a few times. The J gene is TRBJ1-4, the V gene TRBV2; D is unresolved. CDR1 SNHLY and CDR2 FYNNEI come from the germline V gene. The CDR3 is 13 residues long. Deletions cut 5 bases from V and 2 bases from J, with 6 bases between. CDR3 coding DNA: TGTGCCAGCAGTTCCGGGACTAATGAAAAACTGTTTTTT. Amino acids: CASSSGTNEKLFF.

The chain combines TRBV7-6 with TRBJ2-5; 12 nucleotides align to TRBD1. The V gene end was trimmed by 5 bases and the J gene end by 5 bases; junction bases not matched to a gene: 3. In germline, CDR1 is SGHVS, CDR2 FNYEAQ. The CDR3 extends over 14 amino acids. CDR3 DNA sequence: TGTGCCAGCAGCCCGGGACAGGGGGCTGAGACCCAGTACTTC. Protein product: CASSPGQGAETQYF.

This clonotype appeared many times. The V and J genes are TRBV20-1 and TRBJ1-6; D is unresolved. Germline CDR1 DFQATT, CDR2 SNEGSKA (reference sequence). This CDR3 comprises 13 residues. V lost 1 base and J lost 5, with 6 bases in between. The CDR3 nucleotides are TGCAGTGCTAGAGCTGCAAATAATTCACCCCTCCACTTT. Translation: CSARAANNSPLHF.

This clonotype was found many times. The chain combines TRBV5-1 with TRBJ2-6; D may be TRBD1 (5 bases). The CDR3 consists of 15 residues. Germline V lookup: CDR1 SGHRS, CDR2 YFSETQ. The V gene lost 0 bases and the J gene lost 2 bases, with 6 bases spanning the gap. This CDR3 is CASSLEGPGANVLTF. Written as DNA, the CDR3 is TGCGCCAGCAGCTTGGAGGGGCCTGGGGCCAACGTCCTGACTTTC.

The V gene is TRBV10-3, the J gene TRBJ1-2; TRBD1 agrees at 7 bases. V lost 2 bases, J lost 6 bases, and 3 bases stayed unmatched. The length of the CDR3 is 13 residues. Per the germline V gene, CDR1 is ENHRY and CDR2 is SYGVKD. The CDR3 loop reads CAISEDRVDGYTF. The CDR3 DNA follows: TGTGCCATCAGTGAGGACAGGGTTGATGGCTACACCTTC.

This clonotype was counted a few times. One end of the junction varies from germline; a read error may be responsible. V is TRBV28 and J is TRBJ1-1; D remains ambiguous. This CDR3 is built from 13 residues. The germline gives CDR1 MDHEN, CDR2 SYDVKM. CDR3 loop: CASKEDMNTEAFF. CDR3 bases: TGTGCAAGCAAGGAGGATATGAACACTGAAGCTTTCTTT.